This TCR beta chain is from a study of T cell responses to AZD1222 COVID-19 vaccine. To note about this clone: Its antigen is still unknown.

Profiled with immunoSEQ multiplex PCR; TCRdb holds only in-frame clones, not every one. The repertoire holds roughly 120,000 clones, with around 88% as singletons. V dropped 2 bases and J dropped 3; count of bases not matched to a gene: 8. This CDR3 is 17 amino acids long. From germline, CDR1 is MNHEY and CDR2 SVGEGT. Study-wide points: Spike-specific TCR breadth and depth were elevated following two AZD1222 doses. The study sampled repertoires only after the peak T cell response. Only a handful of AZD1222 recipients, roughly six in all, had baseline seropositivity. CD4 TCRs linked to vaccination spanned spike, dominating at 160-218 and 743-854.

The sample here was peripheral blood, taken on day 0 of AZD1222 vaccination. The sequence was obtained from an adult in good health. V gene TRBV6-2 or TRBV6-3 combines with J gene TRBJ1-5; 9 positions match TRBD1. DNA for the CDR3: TGTGCCAGCAGTTACCCCGAGGACAGGGGCTACAATCAGCCCCAGCATTTT. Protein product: CASSYPEDRGYNQPQHF.